This T cell receptor beta chain was recovered during a study of regulatory T cells in long-lasting Graves disease. Study findings and constraints: TCR diversity was lower in persistent Graves' patients (versus newly diagnosed ones).

Regarding this clonotype: What it binds is unknown.

Time point here: newly diagnosed GD, antithyroid drugs for less than 3 months. RNA from PBMCs was the source of the TCR library. The CDR3 totals 14 residues. CDR1 and CDR2 from the germline V gene are SGHRS and YFSETQ. Between the trimmed V and J ends, which lost 0 bases and 4 bases, there was a span of 10 bases. TCR beta libraries were built with iRepertoire HTBI primers and Arm-PCR of CDR3 regions. TCRdb ran MiXCR on the multiplex PCR reads and lists one entry per CDR3 protein. Among 600,000 to 650,000 distinct CDR3 sequences listed, 15% to 20% were seen once. These data also formed part of another study, on T cells in Graves' hyperthyroidism and ophthalmopathy. From that second work: The TCR CDR3 was amplified in a first-round RT-PCR using the HTBI primer set. Ophthalmopathy stood apart from stable hyperthyroidism in a 13 V-J model.

This TCR was recovered from a woman in her twenties or thirties with Graves disease. The source material was peripheral blood mononuclear cells (PBMCs), sampled at new diagnosis, from a patient treated with antithyroid drugs. The chain employs TRBV5-1 and TRBJ1-2; D unresolved. The CDR3 DNA reads as TGCGCCAGCAGCTTGGAGGGAGATGGCTATGGCTACACCTTC. Protein sequence: CASSLEGDGYGYTF.